This TCR beta chain appears in the sequencing data of a study of OX40 agonist ivuxolimab in advanced cancers. Here immunoSEQ multiplex PCR was the method, and the copy in TCRdb shows in-frame clones only, minus some. In the table there are about 62,000 clones, roughly four fifths of which are singletons. V lost 1 base to trimming and J lost 7 bases, with 13 bases between them. The CDR3 loop spans 14 amino acids. Germline loops: CDR1 KGHSH, CDR2 LQKENI. The receptor was derived from an adult with an advanced solid tumor such as melanoma, head and neck, liver or kidney cancer. The input for sequencing was CD4+ or CD8+ T cells sorted from blood, taken in a trial of the OX40 agonist ivuxolimab. The chain employs TRBV18 and TRBJ1-2, with D tentatively TRBD1 (6 bases). The CDR3 DNA is TGTGCCAGCTCACCACTAAGGGGGGGAGCTGGCTACACCTTC. Protein: CASSPLRGGAGYTF.